The T cell receptor beta chain under discussion was sequenced for a study of human T cells and chemical hapten exposure. Study as a whole: It was small differences in pooled library volume that mainly caused per-sample TCR yields to vary.

TCRdb re-derived calls from the RACE reads in MiXCR, one entry per CDR3 protein. The table lists under 300,000 distinct CDR3 sequences, over 7.5% of them singletons, with more than 0.95% in the top ten. Looked up from germline, CDR1 is SEHNR and CDR2 is FQNEAQ (reference sequence). The germline V and J ends were trimmed by 4 bases and 2 bases, with 9 bases remaining between them. This CDR3 spans 15 amino acids. Time point denoted: pre-sensitization, week 0. Treatment described: therapeutic diphenylcyclopropenone sensitization with weekly scalp DPC. The genes are TRBV7-9 and TRBJ2-6; D is perhaps TRBD1 (5 bases). The origin of this receptor is a man younger than 35 with alopecia areata. Some clones in this sample may be carry-over from other donors' samples. The sequenced sample was whole blood, obtained in connection with sensitization to the hapten diphenylcyclopropenone (DPC). CDR3 nucleotide sequence: TGTGCCAGCAGCTCCCCAGGGACTGGGGCCAACGTCCTGACTTTC. Translated: CASSSPGTGANVLTF.